The clone carrying this T cell receptor (beta chain) was found many times. What it binds is unknown. This entry comes from a study of molecular identifiers for immune sequencing clone quantification. Broader study findings: With a barcode shared among identical TCR molecules, highly expanded clone sizes could be underestimated. Detecting spiked Jurkat TCR RNA from one cell among roughly 900,000 naive cells was reportedly possible. Whereas clones above 20 RNA copies held under 1% of naive-cell molecules, they held over 97% of effector molecules.

Germline trimming cut 1 base from V and 2 bases from J; bases unmatched to any gene: 8. This CDR3 has 15 residues. Germline loops: CDR1 SQVTM, CDR2 ANQGSEA. TCRdb reprocessed the PCR reads via MiXCR and lists one record per CDR3 protein. Among about 630,000 distinct CDR3 sequences listed, around 25% were seen once. The chain combines TRBV29-1 with TRBJ2-7; 7 nucleotides line up with TRBD1. Sequenced sample: naive CD8+ T cells from blood, with Jurkat cell RNA spiked in. Subset in this sample: FACS-sorted CD8+CD4-CCR7+CD45RA+ naive T cells. The sequence was obtained from a human donor in good health. Some libraries in this study had Jurkat cell RNA spiked in. The CDR3 nucleotides are TGCAGCGTTGAAGGCGGGTACGGGACAGCCTACGAGCAGTACTTC. It is translated as CSVEGGYGTAYEQYF.